Many counts were recorded for the clone carrying this T cell receptor beta chain. Its specificity is unknown. The sample comes from a study of spatial heterogeneity in lung cancer. General study findings and limits: It was found that expanded intratumoral alpha and beta TCR counts tracked tumor mutation counts.

V dropped 1 base and J dropped 7 bases, with 10 bases sitting between them. Per germline, CDR1 SGHTA and CDR2 FQGNSA. CDR3 length equals 13 residues. Time point indicated: sample taken at primary tumor resection. TCRdb reprocessed the 5' RACE reads with MiXCR, giving one entry per CDR3 protein. The data show 13,000 or so distinct CDR3 sequences, around 3.2% seen once. The TCR was taken from a male donor with early-stage non-small cell lung cancer. J is TRBJ2-5 and V is TRBV7-2; D gene ambiguous. The source material was lung tumor tissue, sampled at surgery. As DNA, the CDR3 is TGTGCCAGCAGCTTAGGTGGGCGGCCGACCCAGTACTTC. It yields the protein CASSLGGRPTQYF.